This T cell receptor beta chain was observed in a study of shared T cell receptors in the human thymus. Deletions cut 2 bases from V and 8 bases from J, with 12 bases between. The CDR3 extends over 12 amino acids. Germline V gene lookup returns CDR1 GTSNPN and CDR2 SVGIG (reference sequence). Here immunoSEQ multiplex PCR was the method, and the copy in TCRdb shows in-frame clones only, minus some. The table lists 650,000 to 950,000 clones, 80% to 90% of them singletons. The same specimen was also included in a second study, on human thymus T cells. According to that study: From resections taken during corrective heart surgery, the thymus tissue was obtained. Related research found strongly overlapping thymic repertoires in unrelated individuals.

The origin of this receptor is a girl less than two years old with a congenital heart defect. Sequenced input: thymocytes. The chain links TRBV30 to TRBJ1-2; D gene unclear. The CDR3 sequence is CAWSIRLWGYTF. DNA of the CDR3: TGTGCCTGGAGTATACGACTGTGGGGCTACACCTTC.